The rows below give T cell receptor beta chains drawn from one sample of a study of cytomegalovirus exposure and HLA in healthy donors. The protocol was immunoSEQ multiplex PCR, while the TCRdb copy is restricted to in-frame clones and leaves out a portion. The sample has about 280,000 clones; around 89% are singletons. Sequencing used PBMCs. The receptors shown here come from a woman under 30 in good health and CMV-seronegative. The CDR3 runs from the conserved cysteine through the conserved F or W. The D gene is left open where the match is weak. Clone size is stated in some rows and not others, as once, few, many or a class when expanded.

>NA|TRBV7-2|TRBD1|TRBJ2-7
CASSSTGFSYEQYF
TGTGCCAGCAGCTCGACAGGGTTCTCCTACGAGCAGTACTTC
>NA|TRBV5-6|NA|TRBJ2-5
CASSPPGQRETQYF
TGTGCCAGCAGCCCACCGGGACAACGAGAGACCCAGTACTTC
>few|TRBV19|TRBD1|TRBJ1-5
CASNVDRGTNQPQHF
TGTGCCAGTAACGTGGACAGGGGTACTAATCAGCCCCAGCATTTT
>NA|TRBV9|NA|TRBJ1-1
CASSAQTGETEAFF
TGTGCCAGCAGCGCGCAAACGGGGGAAACTGAAGCTTTCTTT
>NA|TRBV28|NA|TRBJ2-5
CASSLGQGLQETQYF
TGTGCCAGCAGTTTAGGGCAGGGATTGCAAGAGACCCAGTACTTC
>NA|TRBV12-5|TRBD1|TRBJ1-5
CASGGTGPNQPQHF
TGTGCTAGTGGTGGGACAGGCCCCAACCAGCCCCAGCATTTT
>NA|TRBV9|NA|TRBJ2-3
CASSTRGSGGTDTQYF
TGTGCCAGCAGCACGAGGGGGAGCGGGGGCACAGATACGCAGTATTTT
>NA|TRBV21-1|NA|TRBJ2-7
CASTPYSYEQYF
TGTGCCAGCACGCCCTACAGTTACGAGCAGTACTTC
>NA|TRBV18|NA|TRBJ2-5
CASSPRFGETQYF
TGTGCCAGCTCACCACGGTTCGGGGAGACCCAGTACTTC
>NA|TRBV30|TRBD1|TRBJ2-1
CAWSRGQEYNEQFF
TGTGCCTGGAGTAGAGGACAGGAGTACAATGAGCAGTTCTTC
>NA|TRBV28|NA|TRBJ1-6
CASKRDYNSPLHF
TGTGCCAGCAAGAGGGACTATAATTCACCCCTCCACTTT
>NA|TRBV7-3|TRBD2|TRBJ2-7
CASSSGLAGEQYF
TGTGCCAGCAGCTCCGGACTAGCGGGAGAACAGTACTTC
>NA|TRBV9|TRBD2|TRBJ2-5
CASSVGLAGVTQYF
TGTGCCAGCAGCGTAGGGCTAGCGGGAGTTACCCAGTACTTC
>NA|TRBV30|TRBD2|TRBJ2-1
CACTLTSGINNEQFF
TGTGCCTGCACATTGACTAGCGGGATCAACAATGAGCAGTTCTTC
>NA|TRBV28|TRBD2|TRBJ2-1
CASSLWREGNNEQFF
TGTGCCAGCAGTTTATGGCGGGAGGGAAACAATGAGCAGTTCTTC
>NA|TRBV6-5|NA|TRBJ1-2
CASSFVSNYGYTF
TGTGCCAGCAGCTTTGTTTCTAACTATGGCTACACCTTC
>NA|TRBV28|NA|TRBJ1-1
CATRTLTNTEAFF
TGTGCCACTAGGACTCTAACGAACACTGAAGCTTTCTTT
>NA|TRBV5-1|NA|TRBJ2-2
CASSLGDFYTGELFF
TGCGCCAGCAGCTTAGGGGACTTCTACACCGGGGAGCTGTTTTTT
>NA|TRBV5-1|TRBD1|TRBJ2-7
CASSLVQGLEQYF
TGCGCCAGCAGCTTGGTACAGGGGTTAGAGCAGTACTTC
>NA|TRBV19|NA|TRBJ1-2
CASTRLGGRSNGYTF
TGTGCCAGCACTCGTTTGGGAGGCCGCTCGAATGGCTACACCTTC
>NA|TRBV19|NA|TRBJ2-2
CASRPNSNTGELFF
TGTGCCAGTAGACCGAACTCGAACACCGGGGAGCTGTTTTTT
>NA|TRBV7-8|TRBD1|TRBJ2-3
CALDRGDTQYF
TGTGCTTTGGACAGGGGGGATACGCAGTATTTT
>NA|TRBV19|NA|TRBJ2-2
CASTLDWMGTGELFF
TGTGCCAGTACCTTGGACTGGATGGGGACCGGGGAGCTGTTTTTT
>once|TRBV30|TRBD1|TRBJ2-7
CAWSDPGGFYEQYF
TGTGCCTGGAGCGACCCAGGGGGTTTCTACGAGCAGTACTTC
>NA|TRBV7-2|NA|TRBJ1-2
CASSLFPSGYTF
TGTGCCAGCAGCTTATTCCCCTCCGGCTACACCTTC
>NA|TRBV5-1|TRBD2|TRBJ2-1
CASSLGGLADLNEQFF
TGCGCCAGCAGCTTGGGGGGACTAGCGGACCTCAATGAGCAGTTCTTC
>NA|TRBV11-2|NA|TRBJ2-7
CASSLAPYEQYF
TGTGCCAGCAGCTTAGCCCCGTACGAGCAGTACTTC
>once|TRBV28|TRBD2|TRBJ2-7
CASRIPSRTSGRDGAYEQYF
TGTGCCAGCAGAATACCCAGTAGGACTAGCGGGAGAGATGGTGCCTACGAGCAGTACTTC
>NA|TRBV11-2|NA|TRBJ1-2
CASSQDSYYGYTF
TGTGCCAGCAGCCAGGACTCATACTATGGCTACACCTTC
>NA|TRBV9|NA|TRBJ2-3
CASSVAPEGSGSTDTQYF
TGTGCCAGCAGCGTAGCCCCCGAAGGTAGCGGTAGCACAGATACGCAGTATTTT
>once|TRBV5-4|NA|TRBJ2-5
CASSSPVRGTQYF
TGTGCCAGCAGCTCCCCGGTACGGGGGACCCAGTACTTC
>NA|TRBV28|NA|TRBJ2-1
CASRGSIGLGVNEQFF
TGTGCCAGTAGGGGGAGTATCGGACTAGGGGTGAATGAGCAGTTCTTC
>NA|TRBV28|TRBD1|TRBJ2-7
CASSPGTGSYEQYF
TGTGCCAGCAGTCCCGGGACAGGGTCCTACGAGCAGTACTTC
>NA|TRBV7-2|NA|TRBJ2-7
CASSLQAGPYEQYF
TGTGCCAGCAGCTTACAAGCAGGTCCTTACGAGCAGTACTTC
>NA|TRBV5-1|NA|TRBJ2-7
CASSAISGSYEQYF
TGCGCCAGCAGCGCCATTAGCGGATCCTACGAGCAGTACTTC
>NA|TRBV10-3|NA|TRBJ2-2
CAISKTGAEGELFF
TGTGCCATCAGCAAGACGGGAGCCGAAGGGGAGCTGTTTTTT
>NA|TRBV27|TRBD2|TRBJ2-5
CASSFLGTSGETQYF
TGTGCCAGCAGTTTCCTCGGGACTAGCGGAGAGACCCAGTACTTC
>NA|TRBV30|NA|TRBJ1-1
CAWSKGVAAFF
TGTGCCTGGAGTAAGGGGGTAGCAGCTTTCTTT
>NA|TRBV28|TRBD1|TRBJ2-5
CASSRDRGRETQYF
TGTGCCAGCAGTCGGGACAGGGGGAGGGAGACCCAGTACTTC
>NA|TRBV18|TRBD1|TRBJ2-5
CASSPRTGSIGSQETQYF
TGTGCCAGCTCACCCCGGACAGGCAGTATCGGGTCCCAAGAGACCCAGTACTTC
>NA|TRBV6-5|NA|TRBJ1-1
CASSYSDGATEAFF
TGTGCCAGCAGTTACAGTGATGGGGCCACTGAAGCTTTCTTT
>NA|TRBV27|TRBD2|TRBJ2-7
CASSFSGTRAEQYF
TGTGCCAGCAGTTTCTCCGGGACTAGGGCCGAGCAGTACTTC
>NA|TRBV7-3|TRBD2|TRBJ2-2
CASSPRGGGNTGELFF
TGTGCCAGCAGCCCGCGGGGGGGAGGGAACACCGGGGAGCTGTTTTTT
>once|TRBV15|TRBD1|TRBJ1-4
CATSRPQGGNEKLFF
TGTGCCACCAGCCGACCACAGGGGGGTAATGAAAAACTGTTTTTT
>few|TRBV18|TRBD1|TRBJ1-2
CASSPREGAQDYGYTF
TGTGCCAGCTCCCCGCGGGAGGGGGCCCAGGACTATGGCTACACCTTC
>NA|TRBV28|TRBD1|TRBJ1-5
CASSLTGTGGNQPQHF
TGTGCCAGCAGTTTGACCGGGACAGGGGGCAATCAGCCCCAGCATTTT
>NA|TRBV29-1|NA|TRBJ1-1
CSVEDRYRGLNTEAFF
TGCAGCGTTGAAGATCGGTATCGGGGTCTGAACACTGAAGCTTTCTTT
>NA|TRBV18|TRBD2|TRBJ2-2
CASSPLLAGNTGELFF
TGTGCCAGCTCACCACTACTAGCGGGGAACACCGGGGAGCTGTTTTTT
>NA|TRBV5-1|TRBD1|TRBJ1-1
CASSSDRGAEAFF
TGCGCCAGCAGCTCGGACAGGGGCGCTGAAGCTTTCTTT
>NA|TRBV4-1|NA|TRBJ1-3
CASSQGTGYGNTIYF
TGCGCCAGCAGCCAAGGTACGGGGTATGGAAACACCATATATTTT
>NA|TRBV9|NA|TRBJ2-7
CASSQLGKGKRYEQYF
TGTGCCAGCAGCCAGTTGGGAAAGGGGAAGAGATACGAGCAGTACTTC
>NA|TRBV2|NA|TRBJ2-7
CASSPPGSSYEQYF
TGTGCCAGCAGTCCGCCAGGAAGCTCCTACGAGCAGTACTTC
>NA|TRBV16|TRBD2|TRBJ2-7
CASSPWTSRRYEQYF
TGTGCCAGCAGCCCCTGGACTAGCAGACGCTACGAGCAGTACTTC
>NA|TRBV27|TRBD2|TRBJ2-3
CASSFGGRGTDTQYF
TGTGCCAGCAGTTTTGGCGGGAGAGGGACAGATACGCAGTATTTT
>NA|TRBV7-2|TRBD2|TRBJ2-4
CASSLDGGRATKNIQYF
TGTGCCAGCAGCTTAGATGGCGGGAGGGCTACCAAAAACATTCAGTACTTC
>NA|TRBV9|NA|TRBJ2-4
CASSGYRKNIQYF
TGTGCCAGCAGCGGCTACCGCAAAAACATTCAGTACTTC
>once|TRBV10-1|NA|TRBJ1-3
CASAEGNTIYF
TGCGCCAGCGCCGAGGGAAACACCATATATTTT
>NA|TRBV27|TRBD1|TRBJ2-7
CASSFRDSYEQYF
TGTGCCAGCAGTTTCCGGGACAGCTACGAGCAGTACTTC